These 8 T cell receptor beta chains share one sample of origin, sequenced in a study of T cells in Graves' hyperthyroidism and ophthalmopathy. Amplified TCR beta CDR3 regions derived from RNA transcripts. HTBI primers were used for first-round RT-PCR of the TCR CDR3. TCRdb re-analysed the multiplex PCR reads in MiXCR, keeping a single row per CDR3 protein. This table holds just under 750,000 distinct CDR3 sequences, about 35% found once. Sequenced: blood. The receptors stem from a woman aged 40 to 50 with Graves' hyperthyroidism.

Only a few counts were recorded for this clonotype. The chain uses TRBV11-2 and TRBJ2-7; the D gene is possibly TRBD1 (5 bases). V lost 5 bases to trimming and J lost 6 bases, with 17 bases between them. CDR1 and CDR2 (germline): SGHAT, FQNNGV. There are 14 residues in the CDR3. This CDR3 reads CASSAGREVGEQYF. CDR3 DNA sequence: TGTGCCAGCAGCGCCGGCAGGGAAGTGGGCGAGCAGTACTTC.

This clonotype was counted ten times or more. The rearrangement joins TRBV20-1 to TRBJ1-1; the D gene is possibly TRBD1 (5 bases). Germline lookup yields CDR1 DFQATT and CDR2 SNEGSKA (reference sequence). The CDR3 spans 14 residues. V dropped 3 bases and J dropped 1 base, with 12 bases sitting between them. The CDR3 coding sequence is TGCAGTGCTAGGGAGGACATCGCGAACACTGAAGCTTTCTTT. Its protein is CSAREDIANTEAFF.

Points on this clonotype: The germline gene is not matched at one end of the junction; a read error may be the cause. The chain combines TRBV7-3 with TRBJ2-7; D not certain. The CDR3 is 15 amino acids. Per the germline V gene, CDR1 is SGHTA and CDR2 is FQGTGA. CDR3 nucleotides: TGTGCCAGCAGCTTAACTCAGGTAGCAATCTACGAGCAATACTTC. This codes for CASSLTQVAIYEQYF.

This clonotype has at least ten counts. The rearrangement joins TRBV10-3 to TRBJ2-7, with D possibly TRBD2 on 6 matching bases. The CDR3 covers 14 residues. V gave up 4 bases and J gave up 2 bases, with 12 bases separating them. Germline V gene data show CDR1 as ENHRY and CDR2 as SYGVKD. The chain's CDR3 is CAISGGVGPYEQYF. DNA for the CDR3: TGTGCCATCAGTGGGGGGGTGGGACCCTACGAGCAGTACTTC.

This clonotype was observed many times. The chain is built from TRBV7-9 and TRBJ1-1; 7 nucleotides agree with TRBD1. Germline V gene lookup returns CDR1 SEHNR and CDR2 FQNEAQ (reference sequence). Germline trimming cut 3 bases from V and 1 base from J; bases unmatched to any gene: 11. The CDR3 runs to 17 residues. This CDR3 reads CASSLPRDRSRNTEAFF. As DNA, the CDR3 is TGTGCCAGCAGCTTGCCCCGGGACAGATCGAGGAACACTGAAGCTTTCTTT.

This clonotype was detected ten times or more. DNA of the CDR3: TGTGCCATCAGTGCGGGGGGCGATTCACCCCTCCACTTT. Its translation is CAISAGGDSPLHF. The rearrangement links TRBV10-3 to TRBJ1-6, with D maybe TRBD1 (6 bases). With 4 bases removed from V and 8 bases from J, the gap between germline ends came to 9 bases. The germline V gene has CDR1 ENHRY and CDR2 SYGVKD. The CDR3 sequence is 13 residues long.

V gene TRBV5-4 combines with J gene TRBJ2-7; D gene uncertain. The V and J ends lost 5 bases and 0 bases respectively, with 12 bases between them. CDR3 length equals 14 residues. CDR1 and CDR2 from the germline V gene are SGHNT and YYREEE (reference sequence). The DNA of the CDR3 is TGTGCCAGCAGACGAACGCCCCGCTCCTACGAGCAGTACTTC. Residues: CASRRTPRSYEQYF.

The sample holds a few counts of this clonotype. The CDR3 DNA reads TGCAGCGTTGAGCCCTCCACCCTCACAGATACGCAGTATTTT. It specifies CSVEPSTLTDTQYF. V gene TRBV29-1 combines with J gene TRBJ2-3, with D unclear. Germline CDR1 and CDR2: SQVTM and ANQGSEA. The CDR3 runs to 14 residues. The V end lost 3 bases, the J end lost 2 bases, and 12 bases lay between the germline ends.